A selection of T cell receptor beta chains follows, all from one sample in a study of shared clonotypes between healthy human individuals. Generated by immunoSEQ multiplex PCR, the TCRdb table keeps only in-frame clones and is missing some. Altogether hundreds of thousands of clones are present, just under 97% being singletons, with the ten largest covering around 0.097%. The source material was naive CD8+ T cells sorted from blood. The receptors originated from a woman aged 30 to 39 in good health. CDR3s leave out the opening cysteine and the closing phenylalanine or tryptophan. The order of the fields is V gene, CDR3 protein.

v_call: TRBV27; cdr3_aa: ASSLDGWYEQY
v_call: TRBV9; cdr3_aa: ASSVGRGSSYNEQF
v_call: TRBV27; cdr3_aa: ASKSGGTGSKGGEKLF
v_call: TRBV7-9; cdr3_aa: ASSGGLGGYT
v_call: TRBV20-1; cdr3_aa: SARTEQY
v_call: TRBV13; cdr3_aa: ASSPLRSYEQY
v_call: TRBV14; cdr3_aa: ASSQATGTRQYEQY
v_call: TRBV7-8; cdr3_aa: ASSFDLNTGELF
v_call: TRBV6-1; cdr3_aa: ASSATGVTEAF
v_call: TRBV7-9; cdr3_aa: ASSLAREEQF
v_call: TRBV6-5; cdr3_aa: ASSSTTGTQETQY
v_call: TRBV2; cdr3_aa: ASSDRQGSTRIYGYT
v_call: TRBV7-2; cdr3_aa: ASSLTTREQF
v_call: TRBV6-5; cdr3_aa: ASSYSSGPRPYEQY
v_call: TRBV9; cdr3_aa: ASSATRVGTGELF
v_call: TRBV18; cdr3_aa: ASSPGYSNQPQH
v_call: TRBV28; cdr3_aa: ASSSGTGLEEQY
v_call: TRBV7-2; cdr3_aa: ASSPNRVIPGELF
v_call: TRBV7-9; cdr3_aa: ASSRRTGSETQY
v_call: TRBV6-5; cdr3_aa: ASSYGGRGTDTQY
v_call: TRBV7-3; cdr3_aa: ASSHGRGDAHHTQY
v_call: TRBV28; cdr3_aa: ASSRDRYYEQY
v_call: TRBV29-1; cdr3_aa: SVEGVLAGGGNEQF